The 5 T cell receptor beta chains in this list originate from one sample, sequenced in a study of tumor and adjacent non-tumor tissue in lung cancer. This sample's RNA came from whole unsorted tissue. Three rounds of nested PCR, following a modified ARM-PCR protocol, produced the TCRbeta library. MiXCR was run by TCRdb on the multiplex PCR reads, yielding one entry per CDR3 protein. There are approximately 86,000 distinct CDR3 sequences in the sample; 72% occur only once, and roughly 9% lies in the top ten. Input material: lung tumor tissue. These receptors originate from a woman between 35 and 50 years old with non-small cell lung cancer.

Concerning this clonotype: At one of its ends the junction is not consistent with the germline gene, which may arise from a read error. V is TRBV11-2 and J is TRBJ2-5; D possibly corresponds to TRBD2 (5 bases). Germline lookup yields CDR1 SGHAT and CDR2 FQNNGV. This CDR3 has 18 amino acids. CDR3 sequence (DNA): TGTGCCAGCAGCTTAGTTAGGTATGGGCTAGCATCGCAAGAGATCCAGTACTTC. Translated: CASSLVRYGLASQEIQYF.

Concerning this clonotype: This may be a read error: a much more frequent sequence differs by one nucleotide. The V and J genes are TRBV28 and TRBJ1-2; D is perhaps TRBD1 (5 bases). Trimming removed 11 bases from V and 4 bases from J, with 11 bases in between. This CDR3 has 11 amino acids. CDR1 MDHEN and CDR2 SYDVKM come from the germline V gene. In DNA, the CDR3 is TGTGCCTGCGGGGACCGCTATGGCTACACCTTC. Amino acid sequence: CACGDRYGYTF.

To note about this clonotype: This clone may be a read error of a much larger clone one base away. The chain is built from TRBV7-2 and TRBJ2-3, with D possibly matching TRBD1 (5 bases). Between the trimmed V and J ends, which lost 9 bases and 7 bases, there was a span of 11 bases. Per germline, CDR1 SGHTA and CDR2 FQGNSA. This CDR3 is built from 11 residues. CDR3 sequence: CARLKGNTQYF. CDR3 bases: TGTGCCAGATTGAAGGGGAATACGCAGTATTTT.

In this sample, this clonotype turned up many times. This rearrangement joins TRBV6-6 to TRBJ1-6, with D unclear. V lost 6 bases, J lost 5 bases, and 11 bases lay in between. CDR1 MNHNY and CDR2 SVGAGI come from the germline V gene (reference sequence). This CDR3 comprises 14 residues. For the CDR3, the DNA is TGTGCCAGCAGCCCCTCGGGGAATAATTCACCCCTCCACTTT. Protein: CASSPSGNNSPLHF.

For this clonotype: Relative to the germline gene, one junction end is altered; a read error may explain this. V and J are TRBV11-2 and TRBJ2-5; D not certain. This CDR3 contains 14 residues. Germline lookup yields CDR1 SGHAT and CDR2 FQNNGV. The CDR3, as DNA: TGTGCCAGCAGCTCTATTGGGCTGCAAGAGAGCCAGTACTTC. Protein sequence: CASSSIGLQESQYF.